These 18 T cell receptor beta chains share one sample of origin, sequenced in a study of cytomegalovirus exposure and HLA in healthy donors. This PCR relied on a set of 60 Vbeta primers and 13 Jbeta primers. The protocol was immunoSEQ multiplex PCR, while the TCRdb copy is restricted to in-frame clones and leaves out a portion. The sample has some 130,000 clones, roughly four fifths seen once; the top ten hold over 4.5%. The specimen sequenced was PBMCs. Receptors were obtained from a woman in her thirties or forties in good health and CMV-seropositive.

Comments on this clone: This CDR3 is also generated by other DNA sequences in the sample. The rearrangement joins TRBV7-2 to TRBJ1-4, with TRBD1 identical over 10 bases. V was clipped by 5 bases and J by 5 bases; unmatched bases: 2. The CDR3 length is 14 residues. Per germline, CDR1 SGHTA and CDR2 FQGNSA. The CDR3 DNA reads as TGTGCCAGCAGCCAGGACAGGGGGAATGAAAAACTGTTTTTT. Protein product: CASSQDRGNEKLFF. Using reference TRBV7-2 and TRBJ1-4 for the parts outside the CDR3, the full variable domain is GAGVSQSPSNKVTEKGKDVELRCDPISGHTALYWYRQSLGQGLEFLIYFQGNSAPDKSGLPSDRFSAERTGGSVSTLTIQRTQQEDSAVYLCASSQDRGNEKLFFGSGTQLSVL.

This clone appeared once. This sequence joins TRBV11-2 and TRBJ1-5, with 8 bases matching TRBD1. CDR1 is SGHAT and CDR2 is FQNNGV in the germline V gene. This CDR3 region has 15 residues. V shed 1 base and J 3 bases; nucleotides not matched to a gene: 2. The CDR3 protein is CASSLGGQDNQPQHF. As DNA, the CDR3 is TGTGCCAGCAGCTTAGGGGGACAGGACAATCAGCCCCAGCATTTT.

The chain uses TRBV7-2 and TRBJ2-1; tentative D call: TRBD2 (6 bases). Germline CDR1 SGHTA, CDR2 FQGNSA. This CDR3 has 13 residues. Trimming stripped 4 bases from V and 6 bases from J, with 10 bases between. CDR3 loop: CASSSGRGNEQFF. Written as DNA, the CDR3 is TGTGCCAGCAGCTCCGGGCGGGGCAATGAGCAGTTCTTC.

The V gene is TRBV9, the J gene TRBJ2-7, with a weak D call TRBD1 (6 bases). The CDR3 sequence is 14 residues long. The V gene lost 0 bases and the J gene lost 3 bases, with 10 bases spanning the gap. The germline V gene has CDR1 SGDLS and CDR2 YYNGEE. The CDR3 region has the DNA TGTGCCAGCAGCGTAGGCAGGGGAGACTACGAGCAGTACTTC. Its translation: CASSVGRGDYEQYF. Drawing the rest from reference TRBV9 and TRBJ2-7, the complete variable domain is DSGVTQTPKHLITATGQRVTLRCSPRSGDLSVYWYQQSLDQGLQFLIQYYNGEERAKGNILERFSAQQFPDLHSELNLSSLELGDSALYFCASSVGRGDYEQYFGPGTRLTVT.

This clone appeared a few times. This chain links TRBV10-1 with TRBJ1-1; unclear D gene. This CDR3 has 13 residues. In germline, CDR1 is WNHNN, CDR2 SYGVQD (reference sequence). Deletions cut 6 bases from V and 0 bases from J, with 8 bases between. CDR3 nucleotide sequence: TGCGCCAGCAGAGACAACATGAACACTGAAGCTTTCTTT. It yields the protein CASRDNMNTEAFF.

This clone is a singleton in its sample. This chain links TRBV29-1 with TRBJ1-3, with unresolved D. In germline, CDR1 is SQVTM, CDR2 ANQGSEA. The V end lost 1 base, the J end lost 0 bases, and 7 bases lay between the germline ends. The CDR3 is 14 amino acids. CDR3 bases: TGCAGCGTTGAAGGGCCAAACTCTGGAAACACCATATATTTT. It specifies CSVEGPNSGNTIYF.

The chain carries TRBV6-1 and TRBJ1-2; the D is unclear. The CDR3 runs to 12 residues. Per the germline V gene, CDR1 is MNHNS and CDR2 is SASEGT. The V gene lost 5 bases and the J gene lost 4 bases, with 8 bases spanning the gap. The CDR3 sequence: CASSPAGYGYTF. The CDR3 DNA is TGTGCCAGCAGTCCCGCGGGCTATGGCTACACCTTC.

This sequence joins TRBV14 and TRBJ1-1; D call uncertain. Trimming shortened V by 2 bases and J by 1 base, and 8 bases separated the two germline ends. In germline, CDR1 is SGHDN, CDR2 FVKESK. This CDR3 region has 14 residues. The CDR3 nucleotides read TGTGCCAGCAGCCAATGGTCGGGGAACACTGAAGCTTTCTTT. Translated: CASSQWSGNTEAFF.

The CDR3 DNA reads TGTGCCAGCAGCGGGGGGACTAGCGGGACCCTTTATACGCAGTATTTT. It specifies CASSGGTSGTLYTQYF. The genes are TRBV9 and TRBJ2-3; TRBD2 matches 13 bases. Germline CDR1 reads SGDLS; CDR2 reads YYNGEE. The CDR3 runs 16 residues. V shed 3 bases and J 7 bases; nucleotides not matched to a gene: 8.

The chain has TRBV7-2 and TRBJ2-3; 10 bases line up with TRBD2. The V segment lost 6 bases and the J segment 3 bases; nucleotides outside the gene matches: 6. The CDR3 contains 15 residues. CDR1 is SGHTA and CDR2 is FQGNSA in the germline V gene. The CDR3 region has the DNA TGTGCCAGCAGGGGGGGACTAGCGCCAACAGATACGCAGTATTTT. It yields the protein CASRGGLAPTDTQYF.

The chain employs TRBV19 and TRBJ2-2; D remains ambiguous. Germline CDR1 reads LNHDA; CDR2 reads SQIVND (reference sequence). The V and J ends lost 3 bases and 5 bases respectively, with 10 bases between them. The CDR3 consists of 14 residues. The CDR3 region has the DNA TGTGCCAGTAGTATCAGTCTAGAAACCGGGGAGCTGTTTTTT. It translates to CASSISLETGELFF.

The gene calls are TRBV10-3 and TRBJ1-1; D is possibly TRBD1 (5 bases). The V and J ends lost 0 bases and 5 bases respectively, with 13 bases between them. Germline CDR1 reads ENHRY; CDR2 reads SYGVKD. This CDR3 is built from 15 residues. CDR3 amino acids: CAISESTGGDTEAFF. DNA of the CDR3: TGTGCCATCAGTGAGTCGACGGGGGGGGATACTGAAGCTTTCTTT.

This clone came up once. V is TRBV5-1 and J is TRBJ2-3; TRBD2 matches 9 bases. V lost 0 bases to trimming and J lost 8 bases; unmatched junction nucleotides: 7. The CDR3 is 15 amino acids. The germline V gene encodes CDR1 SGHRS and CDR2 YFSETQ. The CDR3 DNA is TGCGCCAGCAGCTTGGGAGGCGGGGGGGCCCGTACGCAGTATTTT. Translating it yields CASSLGGGGARTQYF.

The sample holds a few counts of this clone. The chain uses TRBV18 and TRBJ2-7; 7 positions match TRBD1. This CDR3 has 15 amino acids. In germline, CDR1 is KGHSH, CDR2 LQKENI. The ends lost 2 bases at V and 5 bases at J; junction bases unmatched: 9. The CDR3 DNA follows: TGTGCCAGCTCACCAAACGCGCAGGGGGTCAACGAGCAGTACTTC. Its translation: CASSPNAQGVNEQYF.

The CDR3 region is CASSLDFGRGNTGELFF. The CDR3 bases are TGCGCCAGCAGCTTGGACTTTGGTAGGGGTAACACCGGGGAGCTGTTTTTT. The J gene is TRBJ2-2, the V gene TRBV5-1, with D maybe TRBD1 (5 bases). The germline V gene has CDR1 SGHRS and CDR2 YFSETQ. The CDR3 contains 17 residues. Trimming left V 0 bases short and J 2 bases short, with 14 bases between.

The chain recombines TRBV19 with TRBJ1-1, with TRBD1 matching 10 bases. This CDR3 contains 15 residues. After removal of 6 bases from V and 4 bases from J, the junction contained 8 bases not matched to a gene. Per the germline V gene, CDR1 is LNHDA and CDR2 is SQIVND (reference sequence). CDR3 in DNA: TGTGCCAGTAGCCCAAGACAGGGGGCGGGCACTGAAGCTTTCTTT. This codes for CASSPRQGAGTEAFF.

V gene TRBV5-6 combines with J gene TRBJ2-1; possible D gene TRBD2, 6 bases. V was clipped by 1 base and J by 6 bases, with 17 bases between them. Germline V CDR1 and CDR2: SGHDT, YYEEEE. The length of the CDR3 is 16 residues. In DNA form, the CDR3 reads TGTGCCAGCAGCTTGATCAGGAGGGAGAAGGCCAATGAGCAGTTCTTC. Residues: CASSLIRREKANEQFF.

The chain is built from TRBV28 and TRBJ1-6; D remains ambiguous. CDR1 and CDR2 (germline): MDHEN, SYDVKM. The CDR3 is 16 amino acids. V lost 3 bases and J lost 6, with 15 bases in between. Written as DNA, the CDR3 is TGTGCCAGCAGTTTGTCAACGGGAAACGGTAATTCACCCCTCCACTTT. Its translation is CASSLSTGNGNSPLHF.